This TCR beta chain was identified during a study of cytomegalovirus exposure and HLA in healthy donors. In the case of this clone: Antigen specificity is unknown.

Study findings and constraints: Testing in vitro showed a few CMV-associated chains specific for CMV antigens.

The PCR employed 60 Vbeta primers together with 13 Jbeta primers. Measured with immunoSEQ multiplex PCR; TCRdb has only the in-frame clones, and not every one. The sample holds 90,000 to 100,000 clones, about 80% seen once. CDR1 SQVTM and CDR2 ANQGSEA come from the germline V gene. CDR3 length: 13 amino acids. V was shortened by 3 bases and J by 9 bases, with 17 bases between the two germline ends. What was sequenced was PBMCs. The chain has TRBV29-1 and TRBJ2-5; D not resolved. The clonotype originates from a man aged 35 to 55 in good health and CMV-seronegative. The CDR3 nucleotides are TGCAGCGTTGACTCAGTGCCCAGGTCGGCCCAGTACTTC. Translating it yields CSVDSVPRSAQYF.